This T cell receptor beta chain comes out of a study of T-cell reconstitution after alpha-beta-depleted transplantation in children. Whole-study findings and limits: Two months or so post-transplant, alpha-beta T cells reportedly derived from several hundred expanded graft clones. At the one-year point after transplant, T-cell counts and TCRbeta diversity were found to come mostly from T cells that had been newly produced. From surviving recipient T cells and thymic progenitors came the high day-60 TCRbeta diversity observed in some patients.

This CDR3 spans 13 amino acids. Germline V gene data show CDR1 as SEHNR and CDR2 as FQNEAQ (reference sequence). Trimming shortened V by 3 bases and J by 10 bases, and 12 bases separated the two germline ends. This clonotype has a count of ten or more. Its specificity is not known. It was with unique molecular identifiers that the TCRbeta library was prepared. Using its own MiXCR run on the PCR reads, TCRdb lists one record per CDR3 protein. The repertoire holds about 980,000 distinct CDR3 sequences, with about 31% as singletons. The genes are TRBV7-9 and TRBJ1-4, with a possible D match to TRBD1 (6 bases). This receptor was identified in a boy under two years old who had a stem cell transplant for SCID, so the T cells may come from the graft donor. The sample was PBMCs, mostly from graft donor cells, taken 360 days after TCRalphabeta/CD19-depleted stem cell transplant. The CDR3 here is CASSFLQGGKLFF. In DNA, the CDR3 is TGTGCCAGCAGCTTTCTACAGGGCGGAAAACTGTTTTTT. Based on the CDR3 plus reference TRBV7-9 and TRBJ1-4, the full variable domain is DTGVSQNPRHKITKRGQNVTFRCDPISEHNRLYWYRQTLGQGPEFLTYFQNEAQLEKSRLLSDRFSAERPKGSFSTLEIQRTEQGDSAMYLCASSFLQGGKLFFGSGTQLSVL.